This T cell receptor beta chain was identified in a study of T cell responses to AZD1222 COVID-19 vaccine. The table came from immunoSEQ multiplex PCR; TCRdb's copy has only in-frame clones and leaves some out. In the table there are about 140,000 clones, around 92% of which are singletons. Findings and limits, study-wide: In the spike-specific TCR repertoire, nearly half reportedly target unmutated variant regions. Researchers took repertoire samples only after the peak T cell response had come.

Trimming cost V 8 bases and J 3 bases; bases outside gene matches: 16. In germline, CDR1 is MNHEY, CDR2 SVGEGT. The CDR3 totals 16 residues. As for this clone: The antigen is unknown.

Doses given second, at about 4 or about 12 weeks, were pooled. This rearrangement joins TRBV6-2 or TRBV6-3 to TRBJ2-7; 7 bases agree with TRBD2. This sample comprised peripheral blood, obtained 28 days after the second AZD1222 dose. This sequence originates from an adult who received the AZD1222 COVID-19 vaccine. Here the CDR3 DNA reads TGTGCCAGCGGCCCTTTCTGGGCGGGAGCTGACTACGAGCAGTACTTC. As protein: CASGPFWAGADYEQYF.